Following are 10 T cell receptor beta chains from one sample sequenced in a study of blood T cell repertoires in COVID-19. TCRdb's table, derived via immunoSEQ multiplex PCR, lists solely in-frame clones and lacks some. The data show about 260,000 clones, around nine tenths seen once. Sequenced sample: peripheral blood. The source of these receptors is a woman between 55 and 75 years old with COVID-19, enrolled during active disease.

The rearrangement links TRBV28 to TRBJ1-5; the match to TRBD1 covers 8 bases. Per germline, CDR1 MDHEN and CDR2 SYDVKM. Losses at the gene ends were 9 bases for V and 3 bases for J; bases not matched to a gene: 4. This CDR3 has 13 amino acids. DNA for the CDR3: TGTGCCAGTAGGGACAGGAACAATCAGCCCCAGCATTTT. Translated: CASRDRNNQPQHF.

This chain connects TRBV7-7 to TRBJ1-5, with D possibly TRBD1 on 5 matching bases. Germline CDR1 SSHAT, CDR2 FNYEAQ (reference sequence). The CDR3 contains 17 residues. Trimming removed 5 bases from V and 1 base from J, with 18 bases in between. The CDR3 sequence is CASSPTEGSSSNQPQHF. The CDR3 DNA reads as TGTGCCAGCAGCCCGACAGAAGGTTCCTCAAGCAATCAGCCCCAGCATTTT.

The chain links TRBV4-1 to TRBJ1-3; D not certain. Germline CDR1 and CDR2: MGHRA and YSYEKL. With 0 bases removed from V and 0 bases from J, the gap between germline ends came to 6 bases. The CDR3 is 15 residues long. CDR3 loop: CASSQDSYSGNTIYF. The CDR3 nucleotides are TGCGCCAGCAGCCAAGATTCCTACTCTGGAAACACCATATATTTT.

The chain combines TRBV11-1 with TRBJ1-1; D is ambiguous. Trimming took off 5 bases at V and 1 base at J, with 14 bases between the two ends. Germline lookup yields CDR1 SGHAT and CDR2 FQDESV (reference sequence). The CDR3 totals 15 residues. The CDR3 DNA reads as TGTGCCAGCAGCCCCCAGATCCGGGAGAACACTGAAGCTTTCTTT. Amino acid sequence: CASSPQIRENTEAFF.

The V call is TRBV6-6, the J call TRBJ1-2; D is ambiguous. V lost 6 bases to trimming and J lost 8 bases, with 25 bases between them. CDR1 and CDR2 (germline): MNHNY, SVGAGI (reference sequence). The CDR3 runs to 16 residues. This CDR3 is CASRPPGESRGSGYTF. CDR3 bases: TGTGCCAGCAGACCTCCCGGGGAGAGTCGGGGTTCCGGCTACACCTTC.

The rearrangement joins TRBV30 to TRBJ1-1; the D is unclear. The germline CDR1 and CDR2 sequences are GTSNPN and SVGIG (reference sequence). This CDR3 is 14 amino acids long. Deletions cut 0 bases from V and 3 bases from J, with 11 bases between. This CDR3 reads CAWSVAPRDTEAFF. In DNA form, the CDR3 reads TGTGCCTGGAGTGTAGCCCCGAGGGACACTGAAGCTTTCTTT.

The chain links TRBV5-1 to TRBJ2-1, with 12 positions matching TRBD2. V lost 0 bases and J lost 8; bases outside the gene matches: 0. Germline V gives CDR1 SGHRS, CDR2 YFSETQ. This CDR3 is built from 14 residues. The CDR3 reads CASSLGLAGDEQFF. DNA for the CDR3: TGCGCCAGCAGCTTGGGACTAGCGGGAGATGAGCAGTTCTTC.

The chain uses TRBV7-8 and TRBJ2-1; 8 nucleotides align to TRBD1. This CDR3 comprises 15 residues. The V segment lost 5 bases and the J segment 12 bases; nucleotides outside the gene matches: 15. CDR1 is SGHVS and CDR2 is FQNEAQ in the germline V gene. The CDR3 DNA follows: TGTGCCAGCAGCGAAATACCCGGGACAGGTTTGGGGCAGTTCTTC. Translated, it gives CASSEIPGTGLGQFF.

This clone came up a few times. The CDR3 region is CASSPTSGSSETQYF. The CDR3 DNA reads as TGTGCCAGCAGCCCGACTAGCGGGAGCTCGGAGACCCAGTACTTC. The chain combines TRBV3-1 (or the pseudogene TRBV3-2) with TRBJ2-5; TRBD2 matches at 12 bases. CDR3 length: 15 residues. The germline gives CDR1 LGHDT, CDR2 YNNKEL (reference sequence). With 4 bases clipped from V and 5 bases from J, the junction kept 5 bases outside the gene matches.

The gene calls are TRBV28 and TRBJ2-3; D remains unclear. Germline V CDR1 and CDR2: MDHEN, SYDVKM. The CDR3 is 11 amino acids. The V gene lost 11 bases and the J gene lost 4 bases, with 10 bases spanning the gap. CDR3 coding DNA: TGTGCCGTGGTAGAGCCAGATACGCAGTATTTT. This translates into CAVVEPDTQYF.